This T cell receptor (beta chain) appears in the sequencing data of a study of CD8+CD57+ T cells in acquired aplastic anemia. Study information: On average, sorted CD4+ and CD8+ cells gave about 3.1 ug of DNA. Findings of the study overall: Significant differences in CD8+ Simpson's diversity were not observed between patients and controls.

With regard to this clonotype: The antigen remains unidentified. A much larger clone differs from this one at a single base, so this may be a read error.

The germline V and J ends were trimmed by 0 bases and 7 bases, with 13 bases remaining between them. Germline CDR1 reads SGHRS; CDR2 reads YFSETQ. The CDR3 is made up of 14 amino acids. Patients chosen for sequencing had shown CD8+CD57+ cell expansion by flow cytometry. Profiling that covered TCR beta VDJ and CDR3 relied on genomic DNA as its template. Via MiXCR, TCRdb re-called the reads, giving one row per CDR3 protein. The sample lists some 160,000 distinct CDR3 sequences, around 48% occurring once. The chain carries TRBV5-1 and TRBJ2-5; D is perhaps TRBD1 (6 bases). The sequence was obtained from a human donor with aplastic anemia. Sequencing was performed on sorted CD4+, CD8+, or CD8+CD57+ T cells (not recorded which) from PBMCs. In DNA, the CDR3 is TGCGCCAGCAGCTTGGACACAGGGTACGGGACCCAGTACTTC. It translates to CASSLDTGYGTQYF.